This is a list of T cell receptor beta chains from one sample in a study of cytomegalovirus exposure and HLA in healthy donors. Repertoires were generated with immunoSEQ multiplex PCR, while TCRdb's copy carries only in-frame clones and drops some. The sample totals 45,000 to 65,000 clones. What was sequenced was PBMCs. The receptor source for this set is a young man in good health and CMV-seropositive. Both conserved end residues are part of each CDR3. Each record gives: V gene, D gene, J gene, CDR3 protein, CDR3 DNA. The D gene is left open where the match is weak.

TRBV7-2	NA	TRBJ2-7	CASSLAGGGYEQYF	TGTGCCAGCAGCTTAGCGGGAGGGGGATACGAGCAGTACTTC
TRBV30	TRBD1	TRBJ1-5	CAWSRGQSQPQHF	TGTGCCTGGAGTAGGGGGCAGTCCCAGCCCCAGCATTTT
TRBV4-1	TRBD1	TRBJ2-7	CASSHITGGEQYF	TGCGCCAGCAGCCATATAACAGGGGGCGAGCAGTACTTC
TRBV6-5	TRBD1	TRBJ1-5	CASSRTGEGGRPQHF	TGTGCCAGCTCAAGGACAGGGGAAGGTGGTCGGCCCCAGCATTTT
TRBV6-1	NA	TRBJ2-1	CASRMLAPSYNEQFF	TGTGCCAGCCGAATGCTAGCGCCTTCCTACAATGAGCAGTTCTTC
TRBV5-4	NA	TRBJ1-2	CASSPGPRRDYGYTF	TGTGCCAGCAGCCCCGGTCCCCGAAGAGACTATGGCTACACCTTC
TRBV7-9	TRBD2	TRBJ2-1	CASSPTSGSFDEQFF	TGTGCCAGCAGCCCTACTAGCGGGAGTTTTGATGAGCAGTTCTTC
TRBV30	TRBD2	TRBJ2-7	CAWSLTSGNDEQYF	TGTGCCTGGAGTCTTACTAGCGGGAATGACGAGCAGTACTTC
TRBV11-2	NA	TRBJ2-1	CASSLERGHEQFF	TGTGCCAGCAGCTTAGAGCGAGGTCATGAGCAGTTCTTC
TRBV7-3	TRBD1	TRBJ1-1	CASSFGTGLSNTEAFF	TGTGCCAGCAGCTTCGGGACAGGGCTTTCCAACACTGAAGCTTTCTTT
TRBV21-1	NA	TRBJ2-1	CASTQAGQGDNEQFF	TGTGCCAGCACCCAGGCCGGACAGGGGGACAATGAGCAGTTCTTC
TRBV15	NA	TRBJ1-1	CATRGWTENTEAFF	TGTGCCACCAGAGGGTGGACAGAGAACACTGAAGCTTTCTTT
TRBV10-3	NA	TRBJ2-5	CAISDGLTTEETQYF	TGTGCCATCAGTGATGGACTAACGACCGAAGAGACCCAGTACTTC
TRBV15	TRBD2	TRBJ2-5	CATSRVTSGSETQYF	TGTGCCACCAGCAGAGTGACTAGCGGGAGCGAGACCCAGTACTTC
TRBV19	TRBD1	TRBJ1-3	CASAGGATAKGNTIYF	TGTGCCAGCGCAGGGGGTGCGACGGCCAAAGGAAACACCATATATTTT
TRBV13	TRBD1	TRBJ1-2	CASTADRVDGYTF	TGTGCCAGCACCGCAGACAGGGTCGATGGCTACACCTTC